These 9 T cell receptor beta chains were sequenced from one sample in a study of blood T cell repertoires in COVID-19. Sequencing used immunoSEQ multiplex PCR; TCRdb keeps in-frame clones, though not all of them. The sample includes some 70,000 clones, 70% to 85% of them seen just once. What was sequenced was peripheral blood. Source of these receptors: a woman aged 45-65 years with acute or convalescent COVID-19.

V gene TRBV5-1 combines with J gene TRBJ1-1, with D possibly matching TRBD1 (5 bases). Trimming left V 3 bases short and J 0 bases short, with 21 bases between. Germline values: CDR1 SGHRS, CDR2 YFSETQ. The CDR3 loop spans 18 amino acids. For the CDR3, the DNA is TGCGCCAGCAGCTCGACGCCGCAGGGTAATGGGGTGAACACTGAAGCTTTCTTT. Translating gives CASSSTPQGNGVNTEAFF.

The genes are TRBV24-1 and TRBJ2-3; 14 bases line up with TRBD2. CDR1 and CDR2 (germline): KGHDR, SFDVKD. The CDR3 spans 21 residues. The V segment lost 3 bases and the J segment 3 bases; nucleotides outside the gene matches: 16. In nucleotides, the CDR3 is TGTGCCACCAGTGATCCAACCCCGGGACTAGCGGGAGTGTTGGGTACAGATACGCAGTATTTT. Encoded protein: CATSDPTPGLAGVLGTDTQYF.

This clone came up once. For the CDR3, the DNA is TGTGCCAGCAGGGGGGGACAGGGCCTATACGAGCAGTACTTC. Encoded protein: CASRGGQGLYEQYF. The chain carries TRBV27 and TRBJ2-7; 9 positions match TRBD1. V was clipped by 6 bases and J by 4 bases; unmatched bases: 7. Germline assignment: CDR1 MNHEY and CDR2 SMNVEV (reference sequence). The CDR3 has 14 amino acids.

Notes on this clone: The final CDR3 position lacks the conserved phenylalanine or tryptophan, pointing to a likely read error. The limits of the CDR3 on the DNA are not certain, so only TCRdb's listed CDR3 is given. The chain uses TRBV30 and TRBJ2-3; TRBD2, the table's D call, was not compared with the DNA. Germline V gene sequence: CDR1 GTSNPN, CDR2 SVGIG (reference sequence). The CDR3 region is 13 residues in length, termini included. CDR3 region: CAWSVRQTSGSPV.

This clone was counted only a few times. The CDR3 spells CASSSSTDTQYF. In DNA form, the CDR3 reads TGTGCCAGCAGCTCGAGCACAGATACGCAGTATTTT. V usage is TRBV5-4 and J usage is TRBJ2-3; D is unclear. This CDR3 has 12 amino acids. V lost 3 bases, J lost 0 bases, and 2 bases lay in between. Germline V gene lookup returns CDR1 SGHNT and CDR2 YYREEE (reference sequence). Drawing the rest from reference TRBV5-4 and TRBJ2-3, the complete variable domain is ETGVTQSPTHLIKTRGQQVTLRCSSQSGHNTVSWYQQALGQGPQFIFQYYREEENGRGNFPPRFSGLQFPNYSSELNVNALELDDSALYLCASSSSTDTQYFGPGTRLTVL.

The rearrangement links TRBV28 to TRBJ1-2; D might be TRBD1 (5 bases). This CDR3 contains 16 residues. V was trimmed by 5 bases and J by 5 bases, leaving 21 bases between them. Germline V gene sequence: CDR1 MDHEN, CDR2 SYDVKM. In DNA form, the CDR3 reads TGTGCCAGCAGTCCGGGGGGGAAGGGCCAGGCATATGGCTACACCTTC. Translating gives CASSPGGKGQAYGYTF.

The chain links TRBV9 to TRBJ1-2; unclear D gene. V dropped 0 bases and J dropped 2 bases, with 14 bases sitting between them. The CDR3 contains 16 residues. CDR1 and CDR2 from the germline V gene are SGDLS and YYNGEE. Here the CDR3 DNA reads TGTGCCAGCAGCGTAGGAGGTGACCGAGGAAACTATGGCTACACCTTC. Its translation: CASSVGGDRGNYGYTF.

This rearrangement joins TRBV30 to TRBJ1-1, with 11 positions matching TRBD1. V lost 3 bases and J lost 5; bases outside the gene matches: 5. Germline CDR1 GTSNPN, CDR2 SVGIG (reference sequence). CDR3 length equals 14 residues. The CDR3 DNA sequence: TGTGCCTGGAGCCGGGGACAGGGGGTTACTGAAGCTTTCTTT. Amino acids: CAWSRGQGVTEAFF.

This chain links TRBV4-2 with TRBJ2-7; TRBD1 agrees at 12 bases. Germline V gives CDR1 LGHNA, CDR2 YNFKEQ. This CDR3 is 16 amino acids long. Germline trimming cut 1 base from V and 2 bases from J; bases unmatched to any gene: 3. The DNA of the CDR3 is TGTGCCAGCAGCCAAGTCGGGACAGGGGGCGCCTACGAGCAGTACTTC. This sequence encodes CASSQVGTGGAYEQYF.